The T cell receptor (beta chain) under discussion was sequenced for a study of blood T cell repertoires in COVID-19. The CDR3 spans 16 residues. The germline gives CDR1 LGHNA, CDR2 YNFKEQ. V lost 4 bases and J lost 1; bases outside the gene matches: 7. Clones were read by immunoSEQ multiplex PCR, and TCRdb kept only the in-frame ones, dropping some. The data contain about 200,000 clones, around 88% of them singletons. In its sample, this clone was seen a few times. Sequences were obtained from PBMCs or T cells enriched from blood (not recorded which). The clonotype originates from a man in his forties with acute COVID-19. This chain links TRBV4-2 with TRBJ2-3, with 8 bases that match TRBD1. The CDR3 here is CASSPRTGPGTDTQYF. The CDR3, as DNA: TGTGCCAGCAGCCCGAGGACAGGGCCAGGCACAGATACGCAGTATTTT.